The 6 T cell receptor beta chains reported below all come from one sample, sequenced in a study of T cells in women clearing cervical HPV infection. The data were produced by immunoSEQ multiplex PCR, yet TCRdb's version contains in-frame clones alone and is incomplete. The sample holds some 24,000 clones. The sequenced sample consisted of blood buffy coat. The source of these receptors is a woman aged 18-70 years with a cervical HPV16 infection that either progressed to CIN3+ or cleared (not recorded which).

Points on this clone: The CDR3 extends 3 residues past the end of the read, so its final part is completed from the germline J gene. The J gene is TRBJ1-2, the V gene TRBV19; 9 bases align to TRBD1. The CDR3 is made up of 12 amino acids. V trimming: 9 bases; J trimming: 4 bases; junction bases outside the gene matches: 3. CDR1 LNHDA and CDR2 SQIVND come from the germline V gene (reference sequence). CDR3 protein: CASRDRVYGYTF. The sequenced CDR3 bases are TGTGCCAGCCGGGACAGGGTCTATGGC.

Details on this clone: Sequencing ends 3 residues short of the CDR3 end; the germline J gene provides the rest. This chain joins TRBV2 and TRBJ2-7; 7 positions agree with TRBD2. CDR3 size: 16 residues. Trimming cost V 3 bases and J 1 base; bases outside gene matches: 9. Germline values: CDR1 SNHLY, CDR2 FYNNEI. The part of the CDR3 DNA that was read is TGTGCCAGCAGTGATTCGTTGAGGGGACTATCCTACGAG. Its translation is CASSDSLRGLSYE. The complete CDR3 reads CASSDSLRGLSYEQYF.

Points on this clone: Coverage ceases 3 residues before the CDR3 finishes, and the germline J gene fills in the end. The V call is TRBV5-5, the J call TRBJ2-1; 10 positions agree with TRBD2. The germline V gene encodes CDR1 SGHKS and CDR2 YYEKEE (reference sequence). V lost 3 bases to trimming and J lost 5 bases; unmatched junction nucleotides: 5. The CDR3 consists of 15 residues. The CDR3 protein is CASSWRLAGDNEQFF. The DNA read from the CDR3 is TGTGCCAGCAGCTGGCGGCTAGCGGGAGACAATGAG.

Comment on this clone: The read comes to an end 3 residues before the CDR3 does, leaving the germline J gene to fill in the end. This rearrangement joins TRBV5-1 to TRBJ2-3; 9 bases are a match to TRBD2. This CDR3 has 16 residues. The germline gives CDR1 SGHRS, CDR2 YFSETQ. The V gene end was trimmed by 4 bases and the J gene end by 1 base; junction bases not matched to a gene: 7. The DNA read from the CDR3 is TGCGCCAGCAGCCCAGAAATAGCGGGAGGCACAGATACG. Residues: CASSPEIAGGTDT. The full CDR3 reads CASSPEIAGGTDTQYF.

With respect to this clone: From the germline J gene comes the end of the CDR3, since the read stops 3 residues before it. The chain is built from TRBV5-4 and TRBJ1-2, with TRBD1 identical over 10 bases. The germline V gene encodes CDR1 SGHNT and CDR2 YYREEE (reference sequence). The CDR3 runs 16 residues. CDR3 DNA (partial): TGTGCCAGCAGCTTGAGCCTTGACAGGGGGCCCGGCGGC. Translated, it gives CASSLSLDRGPGG. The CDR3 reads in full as CASSLSLDRGPGGYTF.

The CDR3 DNA, read in part, is TGTGCCAGCAACCCCACTAGCGGTTTTTCGAACGAG. This encodes CASNPTSGFSNE. The full CDR3 reads CASNPTSGFSNEQYF. The chain is built from TRBV11-2 and TRBJ2-7; 8 bases map to TRBD2. The read halts 3 residues ahead of the CDR3 end, with the missing end drawn from the germline J gene. The CDR3 covers 15 residues. After removal of 7 bases from V and 5 bases from J, the junction contained 13 bases not matched to a gene. The germline V gene has CDR1 SGHAT and CDR2 FQNNGV. Complete variable domain (other parts from reference TRBV11-2 and TRBJ2-7): EAGVAQSPRYKIIEKRQSVAFWCNPISGHATLYWYQQILGQGPKLLIQFQNNGVVDDSQLPKDRFSAERLKGVDSTLKIQPAKLEDSAVYLCASNPTSGFSNEQYFGPGTRLTVT.